The rows below give T cell receptor beta chains drawn from one sample of a study of Graves' ophthalmopathy and Graves' hyperthyroidism. TCRdb reprocessed the multiplex PCR reads via MiXCR and lists one record per CDR3 protein. Of some 520,000 distinct CDR3 sequences listed, approximately 15% were seen once; the top ten hold 9.8%. Sequencing was carried out using blood. Receptor source: a woman aged 25 to 39 with Graves' ophthalmopathy. Both conserved end residues are part of each CDR3. Fields, in order: D gene, J gene, V gene, clone size, CDR3 protein, CDR3 DNA. The D gene is left open where the match is weak. Clone size appears in some rows only: once, few, many, or a class for an expanded clone.

>TRBD1|TRBJ2-7|TRBV12-3/TRBV12-4|NA
CASSLIQGATYEQYF
TGTGCCAGCAGTTTAATTCAGGGGGCTACCTACGAGCAGTACTTC
>NA|TRBJ2-2|TRBV7-3|many
CASSSTSGELFF
TGTGCCAGCAGCTCCACTTCCGGGGAGCTGTTTTTT
>NA|TRBJ1-2|TRBV6-1|many
CASSEESNYGYTF
TGTGCCAGCAGTGAGGAATCTAACTATGGCTACACCTTC
>NA|TRBJ1-1|TRBV12-3/TRBV12-4|many
CASSSPGRITEAFF
TGTGCCAGCAGTTCTCCAGGGAGGATCACTGAAGCTTTCTTT
>NA|TRBJ2-7|TRBV10-3|many
CAISESYREQYF
TGTGCCATCAGTGAGTCGTACCGCGAGCAGTACTTC
>NA|TRBJ1-6|TRBV27|many
CASSLLTGDSPLHF
TGTGCCAGCAGTCTCCTGACAGGAGATTCACCCCTCCACTTT
>NA|TRBJ1-2|TRBV6-1|many
CASSKGSRGGYTF
TGTGCCAGCAGCAAGGGAAGCCGCGGTGGCTACACCTTC
>NA|TRBJ1-5|TRBV6-5|many
CASTPGRGVFQPQHF
TGTGCCAGCACCCCGGGGAGGGGAGTATTTCAGCCCCAGCATTTT
>NA|TRBJ2-7|TRBV5-8|many
CASTLRGVVKSEQYF
TGTGCCAGCACCCTGAGAGGGGTAGTAAAGTCGGAGCAGTACTTC
>NA|TRBJ1-5|TRBV27|many
CASSWGPAWSNQPQHF
TGTGCCAGCAGTTGGGGGCCCGCTTGGAGCAATCAGCCCCAGCATTTT
>TRBD1|TRBJ1-1|TRBV7-6|many
CASSQPQGAEMNTEAFF
TGTGCCAGCAGCCAACCACAGGGGGCTGAAATGAACACTGAAGCTTTCTTT
>NA|TRBJ2-7|TRBV7-9|NA
CSSSFTQAYEQYF
TGTTCCAGCAGCTTTACACAGGCCTACGAGCAGTACTTC
>NA|TRBJ2-7|TRBV2|many
CASRETETYEQYF
TGTGCCAGCAGGGAGACAGAAACCTACGAGCAGTACTTC
>NA|TRBJ1-1|TRBV6-5|many
CASRRAVDSTEAFF
TGTGCCAGCCGAAGGGCGGTCGACAGCACTGAAGCTTTCTTT
>NA|TRBJ1-5|TRBV20-1|NA
CRASGADGRTDQPQHF
TGCAGAGCTTCCGGGGCAGACGGTCGGACGGATCAGCCCCAGCATTTT
>NA|TRBJ2-2|TRBV6-1|many
CASSTGELFF
TGTGCCAGCAGCACCGGGGAGCTGTTTTTT
>NA|TRBJ2-7|TRBV28|many
CASSFLGAYEQYF
TGTGCCAGCAGTTTTCTAGGGGCGTACGAGCAGTACTTC
>TRBD1|TRBJ1-2|TRBV30|many
CAWRQDRELGGYTF
TGTGCCTGGAGACAGGACAGGGAATTGGGAGGCTACACCTTC
>TRBD1|TRBJ1-2|TRBV5-1|many
CASSLSDRGDYGYTF
TGCGCCAGCAGCCTTTCAGACAGGGGCGACTATGGCTACACCTTC
>NA|TRBJ2-7|TRBV5-1|many
CASSLVIANEQYF
TGCGCCAGCAGCTTGGTAATTGCCAACGAGCAGTACTTC
>NA|TRBJ2-5|TRBV28|many
CASSPHSGFLRGTQYF
TGTGCCAGCAGTCCTCACTCCGGGTTCCTCCGAGGGACCCAGTACTTC
>TRBD1|TRBJ1-1|TRBV29-1|many
CSAHLRLQGTEAFF
TGCAGCGCCCACCTGAGGTTACAGGGGACTGAAGCTTTCTTT
>NA|TRBJ2-4|TRBV4-1|NA
CASSHPDRQWIQYF
TGCGCCAGCAGCCACCCCGACAGACAGTGGATTCAGTACTTC
>TRBD1|TRBJ1-1|TRBV13|many
CASSLLGDRAWNTEAFF
TGTGCCAGCAGCTTACTCGGCGACAGGGCGTGGAACACTGAAGCTTTCTTT
>NA|TRBJ2-7|TRBV14|few
CASSLPTGTAQYF
TGTGCCAGCAGCCTCCCGACAGGTACCGCGCAGTACTTC
>NA|TRBJ2-2|TRBV28|many
CASLSMAPGELFF
TGTGCCAGCCTTTCTATGGCCCCCGGGGAGCTGTTTTTT
>NA|TRBJ1-2|TRBV29-1|few
CSATGPYGYTF
TGCAGCGCTACGGGCCCATATGGCTACACCTTC
>NA|TRBJ1-1|TRBV12-3/TRBV12-4|few
CASSFRAVMNTEAFF
TGTGCCAGCAGTTTCCGGGCGGTCATGAACACTGAAGCTTTCTTT
>TRBD1|TRBJ2-2|TRBV28|many
CASRPGQGAYGELFF
TGTGCCAGCAGGCCCGGACAGGGGGCATACGGGGAGCTGTTTTTT
>NA|TRBJ1-1|TRBV12-3/TRBV12-4|NA
CASSPRGAMRNTEAFF
TGTGCCAGCAGTCCCCGTGGGGCAATGCGGAACACTGAAGCTTTCTTT
>NA|TRBJ2-7|TRBV5-1|few
CASSARSIGLLDEQYF
TGCGCCAGCAGCGCAAGGTCTATTGGCCTGTTGGACGAGCAGTACTTC
>NA|TRBJ2-7|TRBV19|many
CASSIKSESSYEQYF
TGTGCCAGTAGTATTAAGAGCGAAAGCTCCTACGAGCAGTACTTC
>NA|TRBJ1-5|TRBV7-8|many
CASSLARAGVNSNQPQHF
TGTGCCAGCAGCTTAGCGCGGGCAGGAGTAAATAGCAATCAGCCCCAGCATTTT
>TRBD1|TRBJ2-7|TRBV10-3|many
CAISEGTGAGEQYF
TGTGCCATCAGTGAAGGGACAGGGGCAGGCGAGCAGTACTTC
>NA|TRBJ1-1|TRBV6-5|many
CASSYSDGTTEAFF
TGTGCCAGCAGTTACTCGGACGGGACGACGGAAGCTTTCTTT
>TRBD2|TRBJ2-2|TRBV12-3/TRBV12-4|many
CASGYSGIETGELFF
TGTGCCAGCGGATATAGCGGGATCGAGACCGGGGAGCTGTTTTTT
>TRBD2|TRBJ2-2|TRBV15|many
CATSRDGGGLGELFF
TGTGCCACCAGCAGAGATGGGGGGGGACTTGGGGAGCTGTTTTTT
>NA|TRBJ2-3|TRBV6-1|many
CASSLRQGGTDTQYF
TGTGCCAGCAGCCTCCGGCAGGGTGGTACAGATACGCAGTATTTT
>TRBD2|TRBJ2-5|TRBV20-1|NA
CSAFQGTRFSETQYF
TGCAGTGCGTTTCAGGGGACTAGGTTTTCAGAGACCCAGTACTTC
>TRBD2|TRBJ2-7|TRBV6-1|many
CASSPGTIYEQYF
TGTGCCAGCAGTCCCGGGACTATCTACGAGCAGTACTTC
>TRBD2|TRBJ2-7|TRBV12-3/TRBV12-4|many
CASSSGLAIYEQYF
TGTGCCAGCAGTTCGGGACTAGCGATTTACGAGCAGTACTTC
>NA|TRBJ1-1|TRBV10-3|many
CAIRVSGDRGTEAFF
TGTGCCATACGGGTGTCCGGAGATCGGGGCACTGAAGCTTTCTTT
>NA|TRBJ1-5|TRBV29-1|many
CSVGEGYSNQPQHF
TGCAGCGTTGGCGAAGGCTATAGCAATCAGCCCCAGCATTTT
>NA|TRBJ1-2|TRBV4-1|many
CASSQGLNYGYTF
TGCGCCAGCAGCCAAGGCCTTAACTATGGCTACACCTTC
>TRBD2|TRBJ2-7|TRBV6-1|NA
CASNPTSGGRYEQYF
TGTGCCAGCAACCCCACTAGCGGGGGGCGATACGAGCAGTACTTC
>NA|TRBJ2-5|TRBV7-8|many
CASSLQDREETQYF
TGTGCCAGCAGCCTTCAGGACAGAGAAGAGACCCAGTACTTC
>NA|TRBJ2-7|TRBV7-9|many
CASSPPRLSYEQYF
TGTGCCAGCAGCCCCCCTAGACTCTCCTACGAGCAGTACTTC
>NA|TRBJ1-1|TRBV12-5|once
CASSGAYGTEAFF
TGTGCTAGTTCGGGGGCATACGGCACTGAAGCTTTCTTT
>NA|TRBJ1-1|TRBV30|NA
CAWGVHWPEAFF
TGTGCCTGGGGTGTACACTGGCCTGAAGCTTTCTTT
>TRBD1|TRBJ2-7|TRBV20-1|many
CSAGRGGLKVGEQYF
TGCAGTGCCGGAAGAGGGGGCCTAAAGGTGGGCGAGCAGTACTTC
>NA|TRBJ2-7|TRBV28|many
CASSLAGYYEQYF
TGTGCCAGCAGTTTGGCGGGCTATTACGAGCAGTACTTC
>TRBD2|TRBJ2-2|TRBV29-1|many
CSVPSGSFTGELFF
TGCAGCGTTCCCAGCGGGAGTTTCACCGGGGAGCTGTTTTTT
>NA|TRBJ2-7|TRBV6-1|many
CASTSGRSEQYF
TGTGCCAGCACCTCGGGTCGGAGCGAGCAGTACTTC
>TRBD2|TRBJ2-4|TRBV12-3/TRBV12-4|many
CASSRSGGRRSIQYF
TGTGCCAGCAGCCGTAGCGGGGGGCGTAGGAGCATTCAGTACTTC
>NA|TRBJ2-7|TRBV7-2|many
CASSPPDEYEQYF
TGTGCCAGCAGCCCCCCAGATGAATACGAGCAGTACTTC
>NA|TRBJ1-1|TRBV6-5|NA
CASSYLSGMVAFF
TGTGCCAGCAGTTACCTCTCGGGAATGGTAGCTTTCTTT
>NA|TRBJ2-5|TRBV6-5|many
CAAKADQETQYF
TGTGCCGCCAAAGCGGACCAAGAGACCCAGTACTTC